A single T cell receptor beta chain is shown here with its context. Original analysis: Counts of nucleated cells, estimated from reference gene primer amplification, were obtained. This table comes from immunoSEQ multiplex PCR, and its TCRdb copy is limited to in-frame clones, with some not included. Clonal size and the V and J genes are those of that table, whereas D and trimming came from the DNA. This sample has hundreds of thousands of clones, with less than 90% found just once. This entry belongs to a study of blood T cell repertoires in COVID-19. Study context: The United States, Italy and Spain were the sources of the acute and convalescent COVID-19 samples. PBMCs, B-cell-depleted T cells, or T cells provided the cDNA or gDNA that made up the material.

Seattle enrolled patients during active infection and tracked them longitudinally. The receptor was isolated from a woman between 50 and 59 years old with COVID-19, enrolled during active disease. Sequences were obtained from peripheral blood.

The CDR3, as DNA: TGCAGCGTTGAAGGTTCGGGGGGCACGCAGTATTTT. This encodes CSVEGSGGTQYF. The chain recombines TRBV29-1 with TRBJ2-3; D might be TRBD2 (7 bases). The CDR3 contains 12 residues. Trimming cost V 1 base and J 9 bases, with 11 bases left between them. Germline V gene sequence: CDR1 SQVTM, CDR2 ANQGSEA.